This T cell receptor beta chain was found in a study of blood T cell repertoires in COVID-19. For the study at large: Nucleic acid was either cDNA or gDNA, and it came from T cells, B-cell-depleted T cells, or PBMCs.

TCRdb keeps only in-frame clones here, not all; method: immunoSEQ multiplex PCR. The table lists under 100,000 clones, roughly 86% of them singletons. Germline assignment: CDR1 KGHSH and CDR2 LQKENI. Trimming at V came to 3 bases and at J to 4 bases, leaving 13 bases not matched to a gene. The CDR3 covers 17 residues. The specimen sequenced was peripheral blood. This chain links TRBV18 with TRBJ1-2; 8 bases are a match to TRBD1. The sequence derives from a human donor in a cohort sampled during active COVID-19. The CDR3 protein is CASSPDRAVAFIYGYTF. In DNA form, the CDR3 reads TGTGCCAGCTCACCGGACAGGGCAGTTGCGTTCATCTATGGCTACACCTTC.